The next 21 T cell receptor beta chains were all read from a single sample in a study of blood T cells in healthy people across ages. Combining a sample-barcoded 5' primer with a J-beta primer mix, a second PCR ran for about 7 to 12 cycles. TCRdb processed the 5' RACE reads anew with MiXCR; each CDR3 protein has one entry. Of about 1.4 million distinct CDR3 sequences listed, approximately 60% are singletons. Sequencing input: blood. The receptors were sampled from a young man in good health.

CDR3 amino acids: CASSFSLLAGVKDTQYF. CDR3 sequence (DNA): TGTGCCAGCAGTTTTAGTTTACTAGCGGGAGTCAAAGATACGCAGTATTTT. This sequence joins TRBV12-3 or TRBV12-4 and TRBJ2-3; 11 nucleotides align to TRBD2. The CDR3 has 17 residues. With 3 bases clipped from V and 5 bases from J, the junction kept 10 bases outside the gene matches.

The CDR3 reads CASRGRDRPEQYF. The CDR3 DNA follows: TGCGCCAGCCGGGGCAGAGACAGACCCGAGCAGTACTTC. This chain uses TRBV5-1 with TRBJ2-7, with D perhaps given as TRBD1 or TRBD2 (5 bases each). Germline loops: CDR1 SGHRS, CDR2 YFSETQ. Trimming pared 7 bases from V and 6 bases from J, leaving 17 bases between. The CDR3 runs to 13 residues.

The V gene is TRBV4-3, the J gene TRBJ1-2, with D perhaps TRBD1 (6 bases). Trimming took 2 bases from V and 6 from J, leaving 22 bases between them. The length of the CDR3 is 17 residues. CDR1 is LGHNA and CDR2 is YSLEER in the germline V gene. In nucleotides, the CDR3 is TGCGCCAGCAGCCAACCCGCGGCCGGGGGCTTAAAGGATGGCTACACCTTC. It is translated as CASSQPAAGGLKDGYTF.

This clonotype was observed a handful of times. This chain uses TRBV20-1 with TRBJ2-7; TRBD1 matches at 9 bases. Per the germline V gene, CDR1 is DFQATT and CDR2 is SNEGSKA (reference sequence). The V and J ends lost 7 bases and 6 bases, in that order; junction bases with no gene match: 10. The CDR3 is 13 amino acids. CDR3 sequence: CSVPTGGMVEQYF. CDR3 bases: TGCAGTGTCCCGACAGGGGGAATGGTCGAGCAGTACTTC.

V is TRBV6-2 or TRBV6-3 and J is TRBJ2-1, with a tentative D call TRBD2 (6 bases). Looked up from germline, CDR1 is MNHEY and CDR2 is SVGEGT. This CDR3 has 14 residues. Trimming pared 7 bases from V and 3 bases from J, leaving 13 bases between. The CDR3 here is CASMGTSSYNEQFF. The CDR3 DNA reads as TGTGCCAGCATGGGTACTAGCAGCTACAATGAGCAGTTCTTC.

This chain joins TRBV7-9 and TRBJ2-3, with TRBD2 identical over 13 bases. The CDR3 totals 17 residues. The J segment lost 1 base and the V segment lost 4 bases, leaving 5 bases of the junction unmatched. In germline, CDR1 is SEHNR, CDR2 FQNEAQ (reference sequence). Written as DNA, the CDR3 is TGTGCCAGCAGCTCCCACGGACTAGCGGGGGGCACAGATACGCAGTATTTT. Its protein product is CASSSHGLAGGTDTQYF. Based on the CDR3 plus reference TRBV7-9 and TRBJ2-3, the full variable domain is DTGVSQNPRHKITKRGQNVTFRCDPISEHNRLYWYRQTLGQGPEFLTYFQNEAQLEKSRLLSDRFSAERPKGSFSTLEIQRTEQGDSAMYLCASSSHGLAGGTDTQYFGPGTRLTVL.

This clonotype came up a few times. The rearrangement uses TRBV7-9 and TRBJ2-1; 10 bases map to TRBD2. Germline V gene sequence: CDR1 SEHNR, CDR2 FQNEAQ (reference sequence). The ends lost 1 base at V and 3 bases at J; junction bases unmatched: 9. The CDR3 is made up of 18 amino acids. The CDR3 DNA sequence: TGTGCCAGCAGCTTAGGCTCCTACGGACTAGCGGACTACAATGAGCAGTTCTTC. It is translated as CASSLGSYGLADYNEQFF.

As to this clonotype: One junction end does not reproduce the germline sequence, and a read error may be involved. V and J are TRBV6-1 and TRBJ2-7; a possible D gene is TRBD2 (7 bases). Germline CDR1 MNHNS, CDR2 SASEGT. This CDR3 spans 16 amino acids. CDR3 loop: CAGSEALGGLHYEQYF. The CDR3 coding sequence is TGTGCCGGCAGTGAAGCGCTGGGGGGGCTCCACTACGAGCAGTACTTC.

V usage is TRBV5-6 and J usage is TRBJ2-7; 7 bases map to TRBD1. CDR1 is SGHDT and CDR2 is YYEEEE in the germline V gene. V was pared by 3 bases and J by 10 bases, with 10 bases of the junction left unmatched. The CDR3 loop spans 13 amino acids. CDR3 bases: TGTGCCAGCAGCTCCGGGACAGCCTCTTCCCAGTACTTC. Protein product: CASSSGTASSQYF. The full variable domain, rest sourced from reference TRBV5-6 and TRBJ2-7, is DAGVTQSPTHLIKTRGQQVTLRCSPKSGHDTVSWYQQALGQGPQFIFQYYEEEERQRGNFPDRFSGHQFPNYSSELNVNALLLGDSALYLCASSSGTASSQYFGPGTRLTVT.

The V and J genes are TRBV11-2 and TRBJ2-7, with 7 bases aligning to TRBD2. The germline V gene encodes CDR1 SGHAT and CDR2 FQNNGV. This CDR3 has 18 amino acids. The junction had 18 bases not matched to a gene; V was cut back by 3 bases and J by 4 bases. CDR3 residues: CASSFLGRMVAGSYEQYF. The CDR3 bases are TGTGCCAGCAGCTTTTTAGGGCGGATGGTAGCGGGCTCGTACGAGCAGTACTTC.

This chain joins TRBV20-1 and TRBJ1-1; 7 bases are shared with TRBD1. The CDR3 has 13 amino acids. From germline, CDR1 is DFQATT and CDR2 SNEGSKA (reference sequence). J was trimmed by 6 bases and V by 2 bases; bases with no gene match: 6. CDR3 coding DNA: TGCAGTGCTAGAACCGGGACAGCCTCTGAAGCTTTCTTT. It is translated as CSARTGTASEAFF.

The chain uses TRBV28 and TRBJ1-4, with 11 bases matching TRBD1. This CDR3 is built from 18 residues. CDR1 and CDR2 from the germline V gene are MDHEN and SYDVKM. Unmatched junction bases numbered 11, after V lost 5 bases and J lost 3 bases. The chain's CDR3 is CASSRYGTGGVANEKLFF. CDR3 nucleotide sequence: TGTGCCAGCAGTCGTTATGGGACAGGGGGTGTTGCTAATGAAAAACTGTTTTTT.

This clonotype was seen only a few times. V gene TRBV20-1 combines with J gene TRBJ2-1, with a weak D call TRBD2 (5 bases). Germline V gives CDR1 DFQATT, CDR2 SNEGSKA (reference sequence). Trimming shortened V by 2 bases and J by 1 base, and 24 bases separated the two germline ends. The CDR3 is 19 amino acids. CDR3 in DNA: TGCAGTGCTAGAAGCCACCCCCGGGAAGCCCCCAGGTCCTACAATGAGCAGTTCTTC. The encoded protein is CSARSHPREAPRSYNEQFF.

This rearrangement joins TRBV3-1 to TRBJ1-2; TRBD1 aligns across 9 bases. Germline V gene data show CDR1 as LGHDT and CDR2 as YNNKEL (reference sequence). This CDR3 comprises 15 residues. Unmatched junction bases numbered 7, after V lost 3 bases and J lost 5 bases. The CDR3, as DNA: TGTGCCAGCAGCCATCAACAGGGGGCGATATATGGCTACACCTTC. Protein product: CASSHQQGAIYGYTF.

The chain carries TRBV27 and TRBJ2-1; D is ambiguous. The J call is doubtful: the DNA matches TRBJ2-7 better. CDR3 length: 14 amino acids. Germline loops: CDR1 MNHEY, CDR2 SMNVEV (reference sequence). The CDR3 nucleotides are TGTGCCAGCAGTTTATCGGGATATATCGTCGAGCAGTACTTC. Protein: CASSLSGYIVEQYF.

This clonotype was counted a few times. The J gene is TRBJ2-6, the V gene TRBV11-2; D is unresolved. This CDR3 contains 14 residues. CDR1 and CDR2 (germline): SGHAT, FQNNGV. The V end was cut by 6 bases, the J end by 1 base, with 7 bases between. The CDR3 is CASSSLSGANVLTF. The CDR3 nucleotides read TGTGCCAGCAGTTCACTATCTGGGGCCAACGTCCTGACTTTC.

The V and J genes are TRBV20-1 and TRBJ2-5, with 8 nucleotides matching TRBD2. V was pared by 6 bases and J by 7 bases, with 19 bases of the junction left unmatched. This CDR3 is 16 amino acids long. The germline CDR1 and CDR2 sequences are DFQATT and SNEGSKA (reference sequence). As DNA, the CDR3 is TGCAGTGCCCATAACGTTGGGACTAGAGGTTTGGGGACCCAGTACTTC. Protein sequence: CSAHNVGTRGLGTQYF.

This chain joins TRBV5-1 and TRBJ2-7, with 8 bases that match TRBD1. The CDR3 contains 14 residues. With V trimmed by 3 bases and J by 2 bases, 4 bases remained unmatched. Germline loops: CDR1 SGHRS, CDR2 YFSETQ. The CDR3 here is CASSSRQGTYEQYF. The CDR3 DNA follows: TGCGCCAGCAGCTCCAGACAGGGGACCTACGAGCAGTACTTC.

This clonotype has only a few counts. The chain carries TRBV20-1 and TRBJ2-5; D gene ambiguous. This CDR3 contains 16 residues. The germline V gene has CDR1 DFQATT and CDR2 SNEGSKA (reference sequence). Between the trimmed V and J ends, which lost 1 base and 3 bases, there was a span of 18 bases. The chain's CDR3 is CSARGSSPLKKETQYF. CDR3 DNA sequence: TGCAGTGCTAGAGGATCATCGCCGCTAAAGAAAGAGACCCAGTACTTC.

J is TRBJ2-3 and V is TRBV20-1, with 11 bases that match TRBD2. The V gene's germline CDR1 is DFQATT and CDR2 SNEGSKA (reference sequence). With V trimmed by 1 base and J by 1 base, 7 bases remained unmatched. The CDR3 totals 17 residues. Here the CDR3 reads CSARGLAGLWGTDTQYF. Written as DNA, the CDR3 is TGCAGTGCTAGAGGACTAGCGGGGCTTTGGGGCACAGATACGCAGTATTTT.

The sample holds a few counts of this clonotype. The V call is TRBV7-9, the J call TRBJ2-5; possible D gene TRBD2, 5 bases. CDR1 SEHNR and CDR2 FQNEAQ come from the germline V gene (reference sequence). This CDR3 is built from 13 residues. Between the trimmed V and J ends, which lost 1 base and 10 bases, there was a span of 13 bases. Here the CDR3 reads CASSLVFRGDQYF. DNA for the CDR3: TGTGCCAGCAGCTTAGTCTTTCGGGGAGACCAGTACTTC.